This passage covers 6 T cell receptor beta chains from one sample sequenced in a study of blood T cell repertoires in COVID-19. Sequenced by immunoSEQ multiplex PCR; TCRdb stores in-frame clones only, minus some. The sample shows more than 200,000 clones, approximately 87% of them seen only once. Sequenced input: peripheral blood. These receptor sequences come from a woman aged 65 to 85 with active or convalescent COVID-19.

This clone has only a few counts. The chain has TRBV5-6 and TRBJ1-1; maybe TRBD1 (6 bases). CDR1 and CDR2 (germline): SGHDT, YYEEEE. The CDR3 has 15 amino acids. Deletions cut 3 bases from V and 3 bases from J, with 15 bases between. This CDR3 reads CASSSQGAGDTEAFF. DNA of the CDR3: TGTGCCAGCAGCTCACAGGGAGCGGGGGACACTGAAGCTTTCTTT. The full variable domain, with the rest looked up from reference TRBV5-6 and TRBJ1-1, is DAGVTQSPTHLIKTRGQQVTLRCSPKSGHDTVSWYQQALGQGPQFIFQYYEEEERQRGNFPDRFSGHQFPNYSSELNVNALLLGDSALYLCASSSQGAGDTEAFFGQGTRLTVV.

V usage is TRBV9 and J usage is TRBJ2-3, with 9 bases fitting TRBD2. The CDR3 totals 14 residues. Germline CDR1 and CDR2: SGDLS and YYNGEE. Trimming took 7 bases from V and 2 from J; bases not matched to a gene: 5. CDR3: CASSLAGLTDTQYF. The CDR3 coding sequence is TGTGCCAGCTCCCTAGCGGGGCTCACAGATACGCAGTATTTT.

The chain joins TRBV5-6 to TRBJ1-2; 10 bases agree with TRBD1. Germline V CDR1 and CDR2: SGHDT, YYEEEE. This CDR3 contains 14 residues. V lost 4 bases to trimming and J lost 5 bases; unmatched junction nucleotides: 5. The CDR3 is CASSPRQGAYGYTF. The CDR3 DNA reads TGTGCCAGCAGCCCCAGACAGGGGGCATATGGCTACACCTTC.

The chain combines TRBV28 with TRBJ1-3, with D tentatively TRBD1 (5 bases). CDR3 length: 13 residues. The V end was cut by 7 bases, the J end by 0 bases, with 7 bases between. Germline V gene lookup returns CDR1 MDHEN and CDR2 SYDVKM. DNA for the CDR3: TGTGCCAGCACAGACAGCTCTGGAAACACCATATATTTT. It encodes CASTDSSGNTIYF.

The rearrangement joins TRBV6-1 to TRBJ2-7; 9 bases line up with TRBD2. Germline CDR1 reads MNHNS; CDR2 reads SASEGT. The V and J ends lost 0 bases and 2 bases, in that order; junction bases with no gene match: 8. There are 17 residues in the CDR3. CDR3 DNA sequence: TGTGCCAGCAGTGAAGCGTTTTGGCTAGCGGGACCCTACGAGCAGTACTTC. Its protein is CASSEAFWLAGPYEQYF.

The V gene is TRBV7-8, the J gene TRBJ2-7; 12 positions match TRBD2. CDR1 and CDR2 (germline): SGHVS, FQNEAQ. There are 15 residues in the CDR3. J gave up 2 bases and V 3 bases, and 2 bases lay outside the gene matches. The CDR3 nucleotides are TGTGCCAGCAGCTTTGGACTAGCGGGACCCTACGAGCAGTACTTC. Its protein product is CASSFGLAGPYEQYF.